A single sample gave rise to the 14 T cell receptor beta chains below, sequenced in a study of CD8 T cells in ankylosing spondylitis. Using its own MiXCR run on the 5' RACE reads, TCRdb lists one record per CDR3 protein. The sample has around 300,000 distinct CDR3 sequences, roughly 14% seen once. Sequencing was carried out using blood, either unsorted or a sorted T cell fraction (not recorded which). The receptors originated from a male donor with ankylosing spondylitis or in good health (not recorded which).

This clonotype has at least ten counts. This chain links TRBV5-1 with TRBJ2-1, with TRBD1 matching 8 bases. Trimming removed 4 bases from V and 3 bases from J; junction bases left unmatched: 6. The germline V gene has CDR1 SGHRS and CDR2 YFSETQ. CDR3 length: 15 amino acids. This CDR3 reads CASSLTGEGYNEQFF. The CDR3 nucleotides read TGCGCCAGCAGCCTGACAGGGGAAGGCTACAATGAGCAGTTCTTC.

This clonotype appeared a few times. V gene TRBV4-1 combines with J gene TRBJ2-7, with 7 positions matching TRBD2. The CDR3 covers 16 residues. The junction had 11 bases not matched to a gene; V was cut back by 0 bases and J by 6 bases. Germline-derived CDR1 and CDR2 are MGHRA and YSYEKL. As DNA, the CDR3 is TGCGCCAGCAGCCAAGATCTGGCGCTAGCGGAAGGCGAGCAGTACTTC. Translating it yields CASSQDLALAEGEQYF.

The gene calls are TRBV7-2 and TRBJ1-1; a possible D gene is TRBD1 (5 bases). Germline V gene data show CDR1 as SGHTA and CDR2 as FQGNSA. This CDR3 has 15 residues. Between the trimmed V and J ends, which lost 8 bases and 0 bases, there was a span of 16 bases. The CDR3 spells CASSQGGTVNTEAFF. CDR3 nucleotides: TGTGCCAGCTCCCAAGGCGGGACTGTGAACACTGAAGCTTTCTTT. Drawing the rest from reference TRBV7-2 and TRBJ1-1, the complete variable domain is GAGVSQSPSNKVTEKGKDVELRCDPISGHTALYWYRQSLGQGLEFLIYFQGNSAPDKSGLPSDRFSAERTGGSVSTLTIQRTQQEDSAVYLCASSQGGTVNTEAFFGQGTRLTVV.

The genes are TRBV7-2 and TRBJ1-1; TRBD1 is a possible D gene (5 bases). Per germline, CDR1 SGHTA and CDR2 FQGNSA. This CDR3 region has 13 residues. Trimming left V 3 bases short and J 7 bases short, with 12 bases between. Here the CDR3 DNA reads TGTGCCAGCAGCTTGGGAGGGGTTGGTGAAGCTTTCTTT. It specifies CASSLGGVGEAFF.

This clonotype was detected only a few times. The chain is built from TRBV3-1 and TRBJ2-3; 8 nucleotides agree with TRBD2. CDR3 length: 16 residues. Trimming at V came to 4 bases and at J to 1 base, leaving 7 bases not matched to a gene. Germline values: CDR1 LGHDT, CDR2 YNNKEL (reference sequence). The CDR3 DNA follows: TGTGCCAGCAGCCCCACCGGGGGGGTCCGCACAGATACGCAGTATTTT. Its protein is CASSPTGGVRTDTQYF.

The V and J genes are TRBV4-2 and TRBJ1-5, with TRBD1 matching over 7 bases. CDR1 is LGHNA and CDR2 is YNFKEQ in the germline V gene. The CDR3 extends over 14 amino acids. V lost 4 bases and J lost 7; bases outside the gene matches: 7. The CDR3 DNA is TGTGCCAGCAGCCTTGACAGGGTGGACCAGCCCCAGCATTTT. Its protein product is CASSLDRVDQPQHF.

The rearrangement uses TRBV6-1 and TRBJ2-2; possibly TRBD1 for D (6 bases). The CDR3 spans 15 residues. Germline loops: CDR1 MNHNS, CDR2 SASEGT. V was clipped by 5 bases and J by 0 bases, with 10 bases between them. The CDR3 loop is CASSQDSPNTGELFF. DNA of the CDR3: TGTGCCAGCAGTCAGGACAGCCCGAACACCGGGGAGCTGTTTTTT.

This clonotype was found many times. The V and J genes are TRBV4-1 and TRBJ2-1, with TRBD2 matching over 13 bases. V lost 6 bases, J lost 0 bases, and 5 bases stayed unmatched. Germline V gives CDR1 MGHRA, CDR2 YSYEKL. There are 17 residues in the CDR3. DNA of the CDR3: TGCGCCAGCAGACGACTAGCGGGGGGTAGCTCCTACAATGAGCAGTTCTTC. It codes for CASRRLAGGSSYNEQFF.

This clonotype was recorded a few times. V and J are TRBV20-1 and TRBJ1-1; 9 nucleotides align to TRBD1. The CDR3 has 14 amino acids. Trimming removed 3 bases from V and 5 bases from J; junction bases left unmatched: 7. The V gene's germline CDR1 is DFQATT and CDR2 SNEGSKA (reference sequence). This chain's CDR3 is CSARGDRENTEAFF. Here the CDR3 DNA reads TGCAGTGCTAGGGGGGACAGGGAGAATACTGAAGCTTTCTTT.

This clonotype was seen only a few times. This chain joins TRBV5-1 and TRBJ2-7; the D gene is possibly TRBD1 (5 bases). Trimming removed 4 bases from V and 0 bases from J, with 14 bases in between. The CDR3 is made up of 15 amino acids. Germline V lookup: CDR1 SGHRS, CDR2 YFSETQ. As DNA, the CDR3 is TGCGCCAGCAGCCCGACGGCAGGGTCCTCCTACGAGCAGTACTTC. This gives the protein CASSPTAGSSYEQYF.

This clonotype has just a few counts. CDR3: CATSRAGYTDTQYF. The CDR3 nucleotides are TGTGCCACCAGCAGAGCGGGTTACACAGATACGCAGTATTTT. The rearrangement joins TRBV15 to TRBJ2-3; D remains unclear. The CDR3 extends over 14 amino acids. CDR1 is LNHNV and CDR2 is YYDKDF in the germline V gene (reference sequence). V lost 1 base, J lost 2 bases, and 7 bases lay in between.

Ten or more counts support this clonotype. This chain connects TRBV5-1 to TRBJ2-1; the match to TRBD1 covers 8 bases. V lost 4 bases, J lost 6 bases, and 3 bases stayed unmatched. Germline assignment: CDR1 SGHRS and CDR2 YFSETQ. The CDR3 loop spans 13 amino acids. CDR3 protein: CASSHGTGNEQFF. The CDR3 bases are TGCGCCAGCAGCCATGGGACAGGCAATGAGCAGTTCTTC.

J is TRBJ1-1 and V is TRBV11-2; D may be TRBD1 (5 bases). This CDR3 contains 15 residues. V lost 0 bases and J lost 7, with 15 bases in between. Germline loops: CDR1 SGHAT, CDR2 FQNNGV. The CDR3 region is CASSLDRVRDGEAFF. In DNA, the CDR3 is TGTGCCAGCAGCTTAGATCGGGTCAGGGATGGTGAAGCTTTCTTT.

The chain employs TRBV20-1 and TRBJ2-5, with D hard to call. Germline-derived CDR1 and CDR2 are DFQATT and SNEGSKA (reference sequence). Between the trimmed V and J ends, which lost 3 bases and 2 bases, there was a span of 7 bases. The CDR3 runs 12 residues. CDR3 coding DNA: TGCAGTGCTAGGCAGGTGCAAGAGACCCAGTACTTC. Its protein is CSARQVQETQYF.